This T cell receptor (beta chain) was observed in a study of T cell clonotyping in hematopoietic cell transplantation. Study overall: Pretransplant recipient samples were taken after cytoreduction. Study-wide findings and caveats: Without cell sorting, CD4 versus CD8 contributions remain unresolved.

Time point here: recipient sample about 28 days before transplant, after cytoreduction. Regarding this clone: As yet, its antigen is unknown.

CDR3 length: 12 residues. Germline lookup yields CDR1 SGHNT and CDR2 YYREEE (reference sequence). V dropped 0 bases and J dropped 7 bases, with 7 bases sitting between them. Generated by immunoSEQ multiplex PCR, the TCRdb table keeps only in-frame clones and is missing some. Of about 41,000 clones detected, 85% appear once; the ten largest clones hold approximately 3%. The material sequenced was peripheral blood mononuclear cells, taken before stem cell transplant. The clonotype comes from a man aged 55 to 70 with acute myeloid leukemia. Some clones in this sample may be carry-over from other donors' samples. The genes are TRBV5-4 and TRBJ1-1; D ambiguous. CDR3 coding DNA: TGTGCCAGCAGCTTGGACGGGCGTGAAGCTTTCTTT. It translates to CASSLDGREAFF.